The rows below give T cell receptor beta chains drawn from one sample of a study of human T cells and chemical hapten exposure. TCRdb re-called the RACE reads with MiXCR, one entry per CDR3 protein. The sample contains about 130,000 distinct CDR3 sequences, approximately 9% of which appear only once. Sequenced input: whole blood. These receptors were collected from a male donor in good health. Some clones in this sample may be carry-over from other donors' samples. The CDR3 runs from the conserved cysteine through the conserved F or W. The D gene is left open where the match is weak. Expanded clones are given a class, and other clones once, few, many or no size at all.

length	J	size	D	V	CDR3	DNA
15	TRBJ2-5	many	TRBD2	TRBV6-1	CASSDLAGGGETQYF	TGTGCCAGCAGTGACCTAGCGGGAGGAGGAGAGACCCAGTACTTC
15	TRBJ1-1	few	.	TRBV15	CATSRGASPDTEAFF	TGTGCCACCAGCAGGGGGGCCAGCCCCGACACTGAAGCTTTCTTT
17	TRBJ2-3	many	TRBD1	TRBV7-9	CASSFPRDSGSADTQYF	TGTGCCAGCAGCTTCCCTAGGGACAGTGGGTCCGCAGATACGCAGTATTTT
15	TRBJ2-6	.	.	TRBV18	CASSPQLSGANVLTF	TGTGCCAGCTCACCCCAGCTCTCTGGGGCCAACGTCCTGACTTTC
15	TRBJ2-3	.	.	TRBV13	CASSPARASTDTQYF	TGTGCCAGCAGCCCCGCCCGGGCCTCCACAGATACGCAGTATTTT
12	TRBJ2-7	many	.	TRBV7-9	CASSSEGNEQYF	TGTGCCAGCAGCTCAGAGGGAAACGAGCAGTACTTC
14	TRBJ2-7	few	TRBD1	TRBV6-2/TRBV6-3	CASSTGTGRYEQYF	TGTGCCAGCAGTACCGGGACAGGGAGATACGAGCAGTACTTC
14	TRBJ1-5	few	TRBD1	TRBV19	CASSLQGVNQPQHF	TGTGCCAGTAGTCTACAGGGGGTGAATCAGCCCCAGCATTTT
15	TRBJ2-5	few	TRBD1	TRBV12-3/TRBV12-4	CASGTSGTGQETQYF	TGTGCCAGCGGAACTTCCGGGACAGGGCAAGAGACCCAGTACTTC
18	TRBJ2-3	few	TRBD1	TRBV12-5	CASGLVIGDRGLTDTQYF	TGTGCTAGTGGTTTGGTAATTGGCGACAGGGGGCTGACAGATACGCAGTATTTT
13	TRBJ2-1	.	.	TRBV29-1	CSVSGQPYNEQFF	TGCAGCGTTTCAGGGCAGCCTTACAATGAGCAGTTCTTC
14	TRBJ2-7	.	.	TRBV6-6	CASSPRHSSYEQYF	TGTGCCAGCAGTCCCCGACACTCCTCCTACGAGCAGTACTTC
15	TRBJ2-1	many	TRBD1	TRBV18	CASSPEGQGYNEQFF	TGTGCCAGCTCACCGGAGGGACAGGGCTACAATGAGCAGTTCTTC
14	TRBJ2-2	few	TRBD1	TRBV20-1	CSGGPGGNTGELFF	TGCAGTGGGGGGCCAGGGGGAAACACCGGGGAGCTGTTTTTT
15	TRBJ2-2	many	.	TRBV5-1	CASSLNTPNTGELFF	TGCGCCAGCAGCTTGAATACTCCCAACACCGGGGAGCTGTTTTTT
17	TRBJ1-5	many	.	TRBV12-3/TRBV12-4	CASSSSRTPSSNQPQHF	TGTGCCAGCAGTTCCTCGAGGACACCCAGTAGCAATCAGCCCCAGCATTTT
15	TRBJ2-7	few	TRBD1	TRBV7-9	CASSLQGSSAYEQYF	TGTGCCAGCAGCCTACAGGGGTCCTCCGCCTACGAGCAGTACTTC
14	TRBJ1-1	many	.	TRBV10-2	CASTGGQGITEAFF	TGCGCCAGCACGGGGGGGCAGGGGATTACTGAAGCTTTCTTT
13	TRBJ1-5	few	TRBD1	TRBV4-1	CASREGQNQPQHF	TGCGCCAGCAGGGAGGGACAGAATCAGCCCCAGCATTTT
13	TRBJ2-7	many	.	TRBV7-6	CASSLSASYEQYF	TGTGCCAGCAGCTTATCAGCCTCCTACGAGCAGTACTTC
12	TRBJ2-5	many	.	TRBV9	CASSVEEETQYF	TGTGCCAGCAGCGTAGAAGAAGAGACCCAGTACTTC
13	TRBJ1-2	many	.	TRBV25-1	CASRSPDSYGYTF	TGTGCCAGCAGGAGCCCGGACAGTTATGGCTACACCTTC
10	TRBJ1-1	few	.	TRBV7-9	CASEDTEAFF	TGTGCCAGCGAGGACACTGAAGCTTTCTTT
16	TRBJ2-7	few	.	TRBV3-1	CASSQDQAGVGYEQYF	TGTGCCAGCAGCCAAGATCAGGCAGGGGTGGGCTACGAGCAGTACTTC
14	TRBJ2-1	few	.	TRBV25-1	CASSDPHSGAEQFF	TGTGCCAGCAGTGACCCCCACAGTGGGGCTGAGCAGTTCTTC
17	TRBJ2-5	.	TRBD2	TRBV6-2/TRBV6-3	CASSWGSGSGYQETQYF	TGTGCCAGCAGTTGGGGGAGCGGTAGCGGGTACCAAGAGACCCAGTACTTC
16	TRBJ1-4	few	.	TRBV6-5	CASSRTRGAYNEKLFF	TGTGCCAGCAGTCGGACACGAGGGGCGTATAATGAAAAACTGTTTTTT
17	TRBJ2-2	.	TRBD2	TRBV6-6	CASSPRRLAGNTGELFF	TGTGCCAGCAGTCCTCGTCGACTAGCGGGAAACACCGGGGAGCTGTTTTTT
15	TRBJ1-2	few	TRBD1	TRBV6-5	CASSYPGQGFLGYTF	TGTGCCAGCAGTTACCCGGGACAGGGTTTTTTGGGCTACACCTTC
14	TRBJ1-5	many	.	TRBV6-5	CASSYGMGNQPQHF	TGTGCCAGCAGTTACGGGATGGGGAATCAGCCCCAGCATTTT
15	TRBJ2-7	few	TRBD1	TRBV6-5	CASSYSGTGIYEQYF	TGTGCCAGCAGTTACTCGGGGACAGGGATCTACGAGCAGTACTTC
12	TRBJ1-2	few	.	TRBV29-1	CSVEEVSYGYTF	TGCAGCGTTGAAGAAGTGTCCTATGGCTACACCTTC
14	TRBJ1-1	few	TRBD1	TRBV14	CASSPTGANTEAFF	TGTGCCAGCAGCCCGACAGGGGCAAACACTGAAGCTTTCTTT
16	TRBJ2-3	.	TRBD2	TRBV19	CASSTGTSGATDTQYF	TGTGCCAGTAGTACAGGGACTAGCGGTGCCACAGATACGCAGTATTTT
18	TRBJ2-1	few	TRBD2	TRBV5-1	CASSLYRLADRSYNEQFF	TGCGCCAGCAGCTTATATAGACTAGCGGACCGCTCCTACAATGAGCAGTTCTTC
12	TRBJ1-5	few	.	TRBV2	CASSGGNQPQHF	TGTGCCAGCAGTGGTGGCAATCAGCCCCAGCATTTT